Listed below are T cell receptor beta chains from one sample, sequenced in a study of T cell responses to AZD1222 COVID-19 vaccine. Clones were read by immunoSEQ multiplex PCR, and TCRdb kept only the in-frame ones, dropping some. Of roughly 150,000 clones detected, almost 90% appear once; the ten largest clones hold 1.5% to 2%. Source: peripheral blood, taken 28 days after the second AZD1222 dose. These receptors originate from an adult who received the AZD1222 COVID-19 vaccine. The CDR3 runs from the conserved cysteine through the conserved F or W. The D gene is left open where the match is weak. Size is stated for part of the rows, as once, few or many counts, or as a class when the clone is expanded.

j_call | d_call | clone_size | v_call | cdr3_length | cdr3_nt | cdr3_aa
TRBJ2-3 | - | - | TRBV11-1 | 13 | TGTGCCAGCAGCTTAGTCAGAACAGATACGCAGTATTTT | CASSLVRTDTQYF
TRBJ1-1 | - | - | TRBV19 | 15 | TGTGCCAGTAGTGGGGCTAATCACCCATGGACTGAAGCTTTCTTT | CASSGANHPWTEAFF
TRBJ2-2 | TRBD1 | - | TRBV10-1 | 15 | TGCGCCAGCAGCCGGGACAGGGGGCGAACCGGGGAGCTGTTTTTT | CASSRDRGRTGELFF
TRBJ2-5 | - | - | TRBV19 | 13 | TGTGCCAGTATCCCAAGGGGCGAAGAGACCCAGTACTTC | CASIPRGEETQYF
TRBJ2-3 | - | - | TRBV6-2/TRBV6-3 | 15 | TGTGCCAGCAGTTCTCCTAGAGTTCCGGGGGATACGCAGTATTTT | CASSSPRVPGDTQYF
TRBJ2-7 | - | - | TRBV11-2 | 12 | TGTGCCAGCAGCTTAGGGCGAGTGACCCTCTACTTC | CASSLGRVTLYF
TRBJ2-1 | - | - | TRBV19 | 16 | TGTGCCAGTAGTTCCCCGAGAGGGGAGGGGGGCAATGAGCAGTTCTTC | CASSSPRGEGGNEQFF
TRBJ2-2 | TRBD2 | - | TRBV7-2 | 15 | TGTGCCAGCAGCTCCCGGACTAGCGGGAGGGGGGAGCTGTTTTTT | CASSSRTSGRGELFF
TRBJ2-7 | TRBD2 | - | TRBV11-2 | 17 | TGTGCCAGCAGCAAATCGTTGACTAGCGGGGGGCTCTACGAGCAGTACTTC | CASSKSLTSGGLYEQYF
TRBJ1-5 | - | - | TRBV2 | 14 | TGTGCCAGCAGTGATGGTGGAGGCAATCAGCCCCAGCATTTT | CASSDGGGNQPQHF
TRBJ2-5 | TRBD2 | once | TRBV11-1 | 16 | TGTGCCAGCAGCTTCCTAGCGGGGCTTTTCCAAGAGACCCAGTACTTC | CASSFLAGLFQETQYF
TRBJ2-7 | TRBD1 | - | TRBV28 | 13 | TGTGCCAGCAGTCCCGCAACAGGGGTCGAGCAGTACTTC | CASSPATGVEQYF
TRBJ1-5 | - | - | TRBV2 | 14 | TGTGCCAGCAGTGCCCCGGGGGGCAGTCAGCCCCAGCATTTT | CASSAPGGSQPQHF
TRBJ1-4 | TRBD1 | - | TRBV27 | 15 | TGTGCCAGCAGTTCCTATGGGACAGCAAATGAAAAACTGTTTTTT | CASSSYGTANEKLFF
TRBJ2-3 | - | - | TRBV28 | 14 | TGTGCCAGCAGTTTTGGGGGCGTAGTAGATACGCAGTATTTT | CASSFGGVVDTQYF
TRBJ2-7 | - | - | TRBV27 | 14 | TGTGCCAGCAGTTTATCATGGACCTCCTACGAGCAGTACTTC | CASSLSWTSYEQYF
TRBJ2-1 | TRBD2 | - | TRBV11-3 | 15 | TGTGCCAGCAGCCCAGAGGGCGGGAGTGGGAATGAGCAGTTCTTC | CASSPEGGSGNEQFF
TRBJ1-6 | - | - | TRBV28 | 14 | TGTGCCAGCAGTTCCGGACAGTTTCAAGGAACCCTCCACTTT | CASSSGQFQGTLHF
TRBJ2-2 | - | - | TRBV28 | 11 | TGTGCCAGCGGGACCACCGGGGAGCTGTTTTTT | CASGTTGELFF
TRBJ1-5 | - | few | TRBV4-1 | 13 | TGCGCCAGCAGCCAAGAGTATAATCAGCCCCAGCATTTT | CASSQEYNQPQHF
TRBJ1-4 | - | once | TRBV28 | 14 | TGTGCCAGCAGGGCTCAGGGGCTGTTAGAAAAACTGTTTTTT | CASRAQGLLEKLFF
TRBJ2-5 | TRBD2 | - | TRBV5-1 | 15 | TGCGCCAGCAGCGTAGAGCGGGGGGGCCAGGAGACCCAGTACTTC | CASSVERGGQETQYF
TRBJ1-3 | TRBD1 | - | TRBV7-2 | 15 | TGTGCCAGCAGCGGACAGGGGCAAGGCGGAAACACCATATATTTT | CASSGQGQGGNTIYF
TRBJ1-1 | - | - | TRBV6-1 | 14 | TGTGCCAGCAGTGAAGCGACAGTGAACACTGAAGCTTTCTTT | CASSEATVNTEAFF
TRBJ1-5 | - | - | TRBV27 | 13 | TGTGCCAGCAGTGGCAGGGTGAATCAGCCCCAGCATTTT | CASSGRVNQPQHF
TRBJ1-2 | - | - | TRBV7-2 | 15 | TGTGCCAGCAGCAGAGACTGGGGAGCTAACTATGGCTACACCTTC | CASSRDWGANYGYTF
TRBJ1-1 | TRBD1 | - | TRBV5-1 | 15 | TGCGCCAGCAGCCCGGCGGACAGGGAAAGGATTATAACTTTCTTT | CASSPADRERIITFF
TRBJ1-5 | - | - | TRBV6-5 | 13 | TGTGCCAGCCAGGATGGGGTGGCTCAGCCCCAGCATTTT | CASQDGVAQPQHF
TRBJ2-2 | - | - | TRBV9 | 16 | TGTGCCAGCAGCGTATTTGACAAACCCCGAGGCGGGGAGCTGTTTTTT | CASSVFDKPRGGELFF
TRBJ2-2 | - | - | TRBV7-3 | 15 | TGTGCCAGCAGTCTCCAGCGGGTGAACACCGGGGAGCTGTTTTTT | CASSLQRVNTGELFF
TRBJ1-6 | TRBD1 | - | TRBV6-5 | 14 | TGTGCCAGCAGCCCGGGACAGGGATATTCACCCCTCCACTTT | CASSPGQGYSPLHF
TRBJ2-3 | TRBD2 | - | TRBV29-1 | 17 | TGCAGCGGGCTAGGACTAGCGGGAGCCACTAGCACAGATACGCAGTATTTT | CSGLGLAGATSTDTQYF
TRBJ2-1 | - | - | TRBV10-1 | 15 | TGCGCCAGCAGCCTGGCACCGGGTCTGAACAATGAGCAGTTCTTC | CASSLAPGLNNEQFF
TRBJ2-1 | - | - | TRBV9 | 15 | TGTGCCAGCAGCCCGCTCGGCGAAACCTACAATGAGCAGTTCTTC | CASSPLGETYNEQFF
TRBJ2-2 | TRBD2 | - | TRBV9 | 16 | TGTGCCAGCAGCCTTGGACTAGCGGGGGGATCCGGGGAGCTGTTTTTT | CASSLGLAGGSGELFF